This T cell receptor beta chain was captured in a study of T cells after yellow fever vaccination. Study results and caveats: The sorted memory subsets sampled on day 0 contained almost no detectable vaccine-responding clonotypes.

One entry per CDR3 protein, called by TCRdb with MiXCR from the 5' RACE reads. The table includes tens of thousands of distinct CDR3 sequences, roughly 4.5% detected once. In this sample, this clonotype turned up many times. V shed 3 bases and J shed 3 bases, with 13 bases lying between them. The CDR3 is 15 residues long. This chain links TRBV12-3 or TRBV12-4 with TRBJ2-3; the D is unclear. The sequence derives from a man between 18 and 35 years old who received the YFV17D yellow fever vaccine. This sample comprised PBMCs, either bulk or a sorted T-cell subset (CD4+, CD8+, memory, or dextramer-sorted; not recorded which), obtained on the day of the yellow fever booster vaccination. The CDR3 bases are TGTGCCAGCAGTTTCGACCGGACCGGAACAGATACGCAGTATTTT. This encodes CASSFDRTGTDTQYF.